The 24 T cell receptor beta chains presented below share a single source sample, sequenced in a study of glioma-infiltrating T cells after dendritic cell vaccination. The protocol was immunoSEQ multiplex PCR, while the TCRdb copy is restricted to in-frame clones and leaves out a portion. The sample lists 100,000 to 120,000 clones; around 90% were seen once. Regarding time point: after dendritic cell vaccination, including at tumor progression/relapse. The starting material was blood, obtained after dendritic cell vaccination. Every receptor here comes from a human donor with glioblastoma.

The sample holds one count of this clone. J is TRBJ2-7 and V is TRBV27; D might be TRBD2 (5 bases). Trimming removed 6 bases from V and 5 bases from J, with 14 bases in between. Germline CDR1 and CDR2: MNHEY and SMNVEV (reference sequence). The CDR3 is 13 residues long. Here the CDR3 reads CASRPTAGNEQYF. The CDR3 DNA is TGTGCCAGCAGACCCACCGCGGGTAACGAGCAGTACTTC.

J is TRBJ2-7 and V is TRBV5-6; 7 nucleotides align to TRBD1. After removal of 0 bases from V and 6 bases from J, the junction contained 9 bases not matched to a gene. Germline CDR1 reads SGHDT; CDR2 reads YYEEEE. The CDR3 extends over 15 amino acids. The CDR3: CASSLGPGQSGEQYF. The CDR3 nucleotides are TGTGCCAGCAGCTTGGGTCCGGGACAGAGCGGCGAGCAGTACTTC.

J is TRBJ2-3 and V is TRBV6-6; 9 bases map to TRBD2. CDR1 is MNHNY and CDR2 is SVGAGI in the germline V gene (reference sequence). V shed 7 bases, J shed 1 base, and the junction held 3 bases outside the gene matches. The CDR3 consists of 14 residues. CDR3 residues: CASKAGGGTDTQYF. The CDR3 nucleotides read TGTGCCAGCAAAGCGGGGGGAGGCACAGATACGCAGTATTTT.

The rearrangement uses TRBV9 and TRBJ2-2, with D possibly TRBD2 on 6 matching bases. Germline V gives CDR1 SGDLS, CDR2 YYNGEE. The CDR3 consists of 16 residues. The ends were cut back, 1 base at V and 4 bases at J, with 14 bases in the middle. This CDR3 is CASSVFGGWSTGELFF. The CDR3 DNA reads TGTGCCAGCAGCGTATTCGGAGGGTGGAGCACCGGGGAGCTGTTTTTT.

The chain couples TRBV5-1 to TRBJ1-2; D is undetermined. Germline V gives CDR1 SGHRS, CDR2 YFSETQ. V was trimmed by 5 bases and J by 1 base, leaving 6 bases between them. The CDR3 spans 12 residues. CDR3 in DNA: TGCGCCAGCAGGGCAGATAACTATGGCTACACCTTC. It is translated as CASRADNYGYTF.

The chain uses TRBV6-6 and TRBJ2-5; 7 nucleotides align to TRBD2. Unmatched junction bases numbered 9, after V lost 5 bases and J lost 9 bases. There are 13 residues in the CDR3. Per germline, CDR1 MNHNY and CDR2 SVGAGI (reference sequence). The CDR3 bases are TGTGCCAGCAGTCTGGACGGGGGGTCGGCCCAGTACTTC. Its protein is CASSLDGGSAQYF.

This clone was observed once. The V and J genes are TRBV5-1 and TRBJ1-3, with TRBD1 matching 7 bases. The CDR3 sequence is 16 residues long. With 0 bases clipped from V and 3 bases from J, the junction kept 6 bases outside the gene matches. Germline CDR1 SGHRS, CDR2 YFSETQ. The CDR3 DNA sequence: TGCGCCAGCAGCTTGGCGGGACAGAATCTTGGAAACACCATATATTTT. Amino acids: CASSLAGQNLGNTIYF.

V usage is TRBV6-1 and J usage is TRBJ2-7, with a weak D call TRBD1 (7 bases). Germline V gives CDR1 MNHNS, CDR2 SASEGT. The V end lost 9 bases, the J end lost 0 bases, and 18 bases lay between the germline ends. The CDR3 is 15 amino acids. CDR3 protein: CASWEAGGSSYEQYF. CDR3 nucleotide sequence: TGTGCCAGTTGGGAGGCAGGGGGGAGCTCCTACGAGCAGTACTTC.

V usage is TRBV5-1 and J usage is TRBJ2-3; a weak D match, TRBD1 (6 bases). Looked up from germline, CDR1 is SGHRS and CDR2 is YFSETQ. V lost 0 bases and J lost 1, with 12 bases in between. CDR3 size: 16 residues. CDR3 sequence (DNA): TGCGCCAGCAGCTTGGGAGGACAGAAGCGCACAGATACGCAGTATTTT. This gives the protein CASSLGGQKRTDTQYF.

V usage is TRBV15 and J usage is TRBJ1-2; possible D gene TRBD1, 6 bases. The CDR3 runs to 13 residues. Trimming removed 2 bases from V and 6 bases from J, with 10 bases in between. CDR1 is LNHNV and CDR2 is YYDKDF in the germline V gene (reference sequence). CDR3 coding DNA: TGTGCCACCAGCAGACGGTCAGGGGATGGCTACACCTTC. This sequence encodes CATSRRSGDGYTF.

This rearrangement joins TRBV19 to TRBJ2-2; 10 bases line up with TRBD2. V shed 7 bases, J shed 1 base, and the junction held 12 bases outside the gene matches. This CDR3 has 18 amino acids. Per the germline V gene, CDR1 is LNHDA and CDR2 is SQIVND (reference sequence). The CDR3 nucleotides are TGTGCCAGTACCTCAGGACGAGCGGGGGGGAAGAACACCGGGGAGCTGTTTTTT. Amino acids: CASTSGRAGGKNTGELFF.

This clone was observed a single time. The gene calls are TRBV5-1 and TRBJ2-2; 8 bases fit TRBD1. The germline gives CDR1 SGHRS, CDR2 YFSETQ. V was clipped by 4 bases and J by 5 bases; unmatched bases: 4. This CDR3 is 14 amino acids long. The CDR3 region is CASSETGGTGELFF. DNA of the CDR3: TGCGCCAGCAGCGAAACAGGGGGAACCGGGGAGCTGTTTTTT.

The chain joins TRBV6-5 to TRBJ1-5; D gene uncertain. Looked up from germline, CDR1 is MNHEY and CDR2 is SVGAGI. This CDR3 spans 13 amino acids. The germline V and J ends were trimmed by 6 bases and 0 bases, with 6 bases remaining between them. This chain's CDR3 is CASRQHSNQPQHF. DNA of the CDR3: TGTGCCAGCAGGCAACATAGCAATCAGCCCCAGCATTTT.

The genes are TRBV6-5 and TRBJ1-1, with D possibly matching TRBD1 (6 bases). The germline gives CDR1 MNHEY, CDR2 SVGAGI. V lost 2 bases and J lost 0, with 10 bases in between. The CDR3 consists of 15 residues. CDR3 sequence (DNA): TGTGCCAGCAGTTACGGGACACGGATGAACACTGAAGCTTTCTTT. Protein product: CASSYGTRMNTEAFF.

The rearrangement uses TRBV12-2 and TRBJ2-7; TRBD2, the table's D call, lacks a check against the DNA. TRBV12-2 is described as a pseudogene. The CDR3 has 20 residues. The CDR3 DNA follows: TGTGCAAGTCGCTTATCGATTCCCCCCTTTCATTGGCGGGGGGATTACGAGCAGTACTTC. It specifies CASRLSIPPFHWRGDYEQYF.

V usage is TRBV30 and J usage is TRBJ1-3; a possible D gene is TRBD1 (5 bases). Trimming removed 3 bases at V and 9 bases at J, with 15 bases between. The CDR3 length is 13 residues. Per germline, CDR1 GTSNPN and CDR2 SVGIG (reference sequence). The CDR3 DNA follows: TGTGCCTGGAGCCCGGGCTCCGGGGGCACCATATATTTT. Protein sequence: CAWSPGSGGTIYF.

Details on this clone: The sample carries other DNA sequences with the same CDR3. CDR3 DNA sequence: TGCGCCAGCAGCTTCGGCGGTAGCTCCTACAATGAGCAGTTCTTC. This translates into CASSFGGSSYNEQFF. The V gene is TRBV5-1, the J gene TRBJ2-1; D gene uncertain. This CDR3 is built from 15 residues. Germline V gene sequence: CDR1 SGHRS, CDR2 YFSETQ. The V end lost 2 bases, the J end lost 0 bases, and 9 bases lay between the germline ends.

The J gene is TRBJ1-1, the V gene TRBV6-5; D not resolved. Germline-derived CDR1 and CDR2 are MNHEY and SVGAGI. The CDR3 loop spans 14 amino acids. The V and J ends lost 4 bases and 0 bases respectively, with 9 bases between them. The CDR3 DNA is TGTGCCAGCAGTTCACGACAATTGAACACTGAAGCTTTCTTT. It codes for CASSSRQLNTEAFF.

This sequence joins TRBV4-2 and TRBJ1-3; D gene ambiguous. The germline gives CDR1 LGHNA, CDR2 YNFKEQ. The CDR3 is 16 residues long. V gave up 3 bases and J gave up 0 bases, with 12 bases separating them. The CDR3 loop reads CASSHYSGNSGNTIYF. CDR3 sequence (DNA): TGTGCCAGCAGCCATTACAGTGGAAACTCTGGAAACACCATATATTTT.

The CDR3 nucleotides are TGTGCCAGTAGTTTATCTTCTTCGGGGTGGCGGGGAAGCAATCAGCCCCAGCATTTT. It specifies CASSLSSSGWRGSNQPQHF. The rearrangement links TRBV19 to TRBJ1-5; D unclear. CDR3 length: 19 residues. Looked up from germline, CDR1 is LNHDA and CDR2 is SQIVND (reference sequence). V lost 5 bases and J lost 1, with 24 bases in between.

The J gene is TRBJ2-7, the V gene TRBV6-5, with TRBD2 identical over 8 bases. Germline lookup yields CDR1 MNHEY and CDR2 SVGAGI. The length of the CDR3 is 15 residues. After removal of 6 bases from V and 6 bases from J, the junction contained 13 bases not matched to a gene. CDR3 coding DNA: TGTGCCAGCAGCCCCGAGGGAGCGGGGGAGGGCGAGCAGTACTTC. This translates into CASSPEGAGEGEQYF.

This clone was counted a single time. J is TRBJ1-2 and V is TRBV5-1; TRBD1 agrees at 9 bases. The CDR3 consists of 14 residues. Germline CDR1 and CDR2: SGHRS and YFSETQ. The V and J ends lost 4 bases and 4 bases, in that order; junction bases with no gene match: 5. The CDR3 spells CASSQQGAGYGYTF. CDR3 nucleotides: TGCGCCAGCAGCCAACAGGGGGCGGGCTATGGCTACACCTTC.

A few counts support this clone. This chain links TRBV19 with TRBJ2-6; D not resolved. Trimming stripped 7 bases from V and 2 bases from J, with 6 bases between. CDR1 LNHDA and CDR2 SQIVND come from the germline V gene (reference sequence). The CDR3 is made up of 13 amino acids. CDR3 sequence reads: CASTPPGANVLTF. DNA of the CDR3: TGTGCCAGTACCCCTCCTGGGGCCAACGTCCTGACTTTC.

V gene TRBV7-8 combines with J gene TRBJ2-7; 9 bases are shared with TRBD2. There are 14 residues in the CDR3. CDR1 is SGHVS, CDR2 FQNEAQ, per germline. V shed 5 bases, J shed 2 bases, and the junction held 4 bases outside the gene matches. CDR3 in DNA: TGTGCCAGCAGCCCCGGGACTAGCCCCTACGAGCAGTACTTC. It codes for CASSPGTSPYEQYF.